Below, 30 T cell receptor beta chains from the same sample are listed, as sequenced in a study of T cell responses to AZD1222 COVID-19 vaccine (dated by TCRdb to the early 2020s). Libraries were prepared through the immunoSEQ multiplex PCR assay. Drawn from immuneACCESS, this table holds only the in-frame rearrangements with V and J called that TCRdb kept. Clones are partly lost; checked studies trace under half to an unresolved V gene and leave the rest unexplained. In this sample the table shows roughly 110,000 clones, nearly 90% of which occur a single time. The ten biggest clones cover less than 6% of the sample. The time point tag for this specimen amounts to: about 28 days (+/-7) after the second vaccine dose. The material sequenced was peripheral blood, taken 28 days after the second AZD1222 dose. Receptors originate from an adult who received the AZD1222 COVID-19 vaccine.

Only a few counts were recorded for this clone. This chain joins TRBV19 and TRBJ1-4; 8 bases match TRBD1. The V gene's germline CDR1 is LNHDA and CDR2 SQIVND (reference sequence). CDR3 length: 15 amino acids. Unmatched junction bases numbered 9, after V lost 6 bases and J lost 6 bases. CDR3 nucleotide sequence: TGTGCCAGTAGCAGAATCGACAGGGGCGATGAAAAACTGTTTTTT. Translation: CASSRIDRGDEKLFF.

Remarks on this clone: The sample contains more than one DNA sequence encoding this CDR3. The chain employs TRBV7-2 and TRBJ2-7, with a possible D match to TRBD2 (7 bases). The CDR3 covers 15 residues. The germline gives CDR1 SGHTA, CDR2 FQGNSA. Trimming left V 1 base short and J 0 bases short, with 10 bases between. The CDR3 bases are TGTGCCAGCAGCTTAGGGGGGGGCATCTCCTACGAGCAGTACTTC. It encodes CASSLGGGISYEQYF. Full variable domain (remainder filled in from reference TRBV7-2 and TRBJ2-7): GAGVSQSPSNKVTEKGKDVELRCDPISGHTALYWYRQSLGQGLEFLIYFQGNSAPDKSGLPSDRFSAERTGGSVSTLTIQRTQQEDSAVYLCASSLGGGISYEQYFGPGTRLTVT.

The V call is TRBV11-2, the J call TRBJ2-7; tentatively, D is TRBD1 or TRBD2 (5 bases each). This CDR3 region has 17 residues. Trimming removed 3 bases at V and 2 bases at J, with 20 bases between. CDR1 SGHAT and CDR2 FQNNGV come from the germline V gene. CDR3 bases: TGTGCCAGCAGCTTCCAACTCCCCGGGGACGGGCCCTACGAGCAGTACTTC. Its protein product is CASSFQLPGDGPYEQYF.

The CDR3 DNA follows: TGTGCCAGCAGTCGCGGGTGGGGCGTCTTCACAGATACGCAGTATTTT. Protein sequence: CASSRGWGVFTDTQYF. J is TRBJ2-3 and V is TRBV6-4; tentatively, D is TRBD1 or TRBD2 (5 bases each). Trimming removed 5 bases from V and 2 bases from J, with 17 bases in between. There are 16 residues in the CDR3. CDR1 and CDR2 (germline): MRHNA, SNTAGT.

This clone has only one observation. This sequence joins TRBV28 and TRBJ1-3; possible D gene TRBD1, 6 bases. This CDR3 contains 16 residues. V lost 2 bases and J lost 0, with 11 bases in between. Germline V gives CDR1 MDHEN, CDR2 SYDVKM. CDR3 nucleotides: TGTGCCAGCAGTTTACCCGAACAGGGCTCTGGAAACACCATATATTTT. It yields the protein CASSLPEQGSGNTIYF.

This chain connects TRBV29-1 to TRBJ2-3, with D unresolved. CDR3 length: 14 amino acids. Trimming stripped 4 bases from V and 0 bases from J, with 11 bases between. CDR1 is SQVTM, CDR2 ANQGSEA, per germline. The DNA of the CDR3 is TGCAGCGTTGGGCTTAGGCTGAGCACAGATACGCAGTATTTT. This translates into CSVGLRLSTDTQYF.

The chain couples TRBV19 to TRBJ1-6, with TRBD1 as a possible D gene (6 bases). There are 16 residues in the CDR3. V was cut by 1 base and J by 8 bases, with 15 bases left in between. Germline V gives CDR1 LNHDA, CDR2 SQIVND (reference sequence). CDR3 sequence reads: CASSIGTGRGYSPLHF. The CDR3 bases are TGTGCCAGTAGTATAGGTACCGGCAGGGGCTATTCACCCCTCCACTTT.

The chain combines TRBV5-4 with TRBJ1-2; 9 bases map to TRBD1. Germline values: CDR1 SGHNT, CDR2 YYREEE (reference sequence). The CDR3 is 15 amino acids. J lost 6 bases, V lost 0 bases, and 6 bases had no gene match. The CDR3, as DNA: TGTGCCAGCAGCTTGGGGACAGGGGTAATTGATGGCTACACCTTC. Its protein is CASSLGTGVIDGYTF. Full variable domain (remainder filled in from reference TRBV5-4 and TRBJ1-2): ETGVTQSPTHLIKTRGQQVTLRCSSQSGHNTVSWYQQALGQGPQFIFQYYREEENGRGNFPPRFSGLQFPNYSSELNVNALELDDSALYLCASSLGTGVIDGYTFGSGTRLTVV.

The chain links TRBV19 to TRBJ2-1, with a tentative D call TRBD2 (6 bases). Deletions cut 6 bases from V and 3 bases from J, with 15 bases between. CDR3 size: 15 residues. Germline-derived CDR1 and CDR2 are LNHDA and SQIVND (reference sequence). Here the CDR3 reads CASRTLGGNYNEQFF. The CDR3 coding sequence is TGTGCCAGTAGGACTCTAGGAGGGAACTACAATGAGCAGTTCTTC.

The rearrangement joins TRBV2 to TRBJ1-2; no definite D call. The length of the CDR3 is 13 residues. Trimming shortened V by 4 bases and J by 4 bases, and 10 bases separated the two germline ends. Germline V lookup: CDR1 SNHLY, CDR2 FYNNEI. The DNA of the CDR3 is TGTGCCAGCAGTGGGGTGCCGGGCTATGGCTACACCTTC. Amino acids: CASSGVPGYGYTF. The full variable domain, completed using reference TRBV2 and TRBJ1-2, is EPEVTQTPSHQVTQMGQEVILRCVPISNHLYFYWYRQILGQKVEFLVSFYNNEISEKSEIFDDQFSVERPDGSNFTLKIRSTKLEDSAMYFCASSGVPGYGYTFGSGTRLTVV.

The chain recombines TRBV2 with TRBJ1-4; TRBD1 matches 8 bases. CDR3 length: 13 amino acids. Per the germline V gene, CDR1 is SNHLY and CDR2 is FYNNEI. Trimming removed 10 bases from V and 6 bases from J; junction bases left unmatched: 7. The CDR3 region has the DNA TGTGCCACCATGGGACAGGAAGATGAAAAACTGTTTTTT. This sequence encodes CATMGQEDEKLFF.

V is TRBV4-2 and J is TRBJ2-2; TRBD2 agrees at 8 bases. V shed 4 bases and J 5 bases; nucleotides not matched to a gene: 6. CDR1 is LGHNA and CDR2 is YNFKEQ in the germline V gene. The CDR3 has 15 amino acids. CDR3 loop: CASSPGTRGTGELFF. CDR3 nucleotides: TGTGCCAGCAGCCCCGGGACTAGGGGGACCGGGGAGCTGTTTTTT.

In this sample, this clone turned up a few times. The V gene is TRBV19, the J gene TRBJ1-6; maybe TRBD1 (6 bases). Germline V lookup: CDR1 LNHDA, CDR2 SQIVND (reference sequence). With 6 bases removed from V and 6 bases from J, the gap between germline ends came to 15 bases. The CDR3 consists of 15 residues. The CDR3 loop is CASSTSSGVNSPLHF. The DNA of the CDR3 is TGTGCCAGTAGCACATCCTCAGGGGTTAATTCACCCCTCCACTTT.

V usage is TRBV5-1 and J usage is TRBJ2-7; TRBD1 matches 9 bases. CDR1 and CDR2 (germline): SGHRS, YFSETQ. With V trimmed by 4 bases and J by 4 bases, 6 bases remained unmatched. The CDR3 extends over 14 amino acids. Here the CDR3 reads CASSPPGQGYEQYF. The CDR3, as DNA: TGCGCCAGCAGCCCCCCGGGACAGGGTTACGAGCAGTACTTC.

Only one count was recorded for this clone. This chain connects TRBV21-1 to TRBJ1-6. TRBV21-1 is designated a pseudogene. This CDR3 contains 8 residues. The CDR3 loop is CARDPLHF. The CDR3 nucleotides are TGTGCTAGGGACCCCCTCCACTTT.

The chain couples TRBV6-1 to TRBJ1-5; 9 bases map to TRBD1. Looked up from germline, CDR1 is MNHNS and CDR2 is SASEGT. With 0 bases clipped from V and 7 bases from J, the junction kept 4 bases outside the gene matches. The CDR3 is 15 residues long. The CDR3: CASSEAGTGKQPQHF. For the CDR3, the DNA is TGTGCCAGCAGTGAAGCCGGGACAGGGAAACAGCCCCAGCATTTT.

V is TRBV29-1 and J is TRBJ2-7; 7 positions agree with TRBD2. This CDR3 contains 15 residues. Looked up from germline, CDR1 is SQVTM and CDR2 is ANQGSEA. The J segment lost 3 bases and the V segment lost 0 bases, leaving 8 bases of the junction unmatched. This CDR3 reads CSVEDLIGGFYEQYF. The DNA for the CDR3 is TGCAGCGTTGAAGATTTGATCGGGGGGTTCTACGAGCAGTACTTC.

The J gene is TRBJ1-2, the V gene TRBV3-1 (or the pseudogene TRBV3-2); D is perhaps TRBD1 (5 bases). From germline, CDR1 is LGHDT and CDR2 YNNKEL (reference sequence). CDR3 length: 12 amino acids. Trimming left V 1 base short and J 5 bases short, with 5 bases between. This CDR3 is CASSQGQYGYTF. CDR3 bases: TGTGCCAGCAGCCAAGGACAGTATGGCTACACCTTC.

V gene TRBV9 combines with J gene TRBJ1-2; 9 bases map to TRBD1. Germline CDR1 SGDLS, CDR2 YYNGEE. The V segment lost 1 base and the J segment 3 bases; nucleotides outside the gene matches: 13. The CDR3 spans 18 residues. The CDR3 protein is CASSVQRTGATTDYGYTF. CDR3 nucleotides: TGTGCCAGCAGCGTACAACGGACAGGGGCTACGACCGACTATGGCTACACCTTC.

The genes are TRBV4-2 and TRBJ2-4, with D perhaps matching TRBD1 (5 bases). CDR3 length equals 16 residues. V shed 0 bases and J shed 6 bases, with 15 bases lying between them. Germline V gene sequence: CDR1 LGHNA, CDR2 YNFKEQ. The CDR3: CASSQEERGSGNIQYF. The CDR3, as DNA: TGTGCCAGCAGCCAAGAGGAAAGGGGCTCGGGAAACATTCAGTACTTC.

The chain has TRBV12-3 or TRBV12-4 and TRBJ1-1; D remains ambiguous. CDR3 length: 12 amino acids. V was cut by 3 bases and J by 10 bases, with 12 bases left in between. The CDR3 reads CASSFGQSGAFF. The CDR3 DNA follows: TGTGCCAGCAGTTTTGGGCAGTCTGGAGCTTTCTTT.

The gene calls are TRBV19 and TRBJ1-3; D not resolved. V lost 5 bases and J 2 bases, leaving 10 bases between the germline ends. Germline V gene lookup returns CDR1 LNHDA and CDR2 SQIVND (reference sequence). The CDR3 is 14 residues long. Written as DNA, the CDR3 is TGTGCCAGTAGTCCCTGGGCGACTGGAAACACCATATATTTT. Protein: CASSPWATGNTIYF.

The CDR3 spells CASSVGGFEETQYF. CDR3 nucleotide sequence: TGTGCCAGCAGCGTAGGGGGGTTTGAAGAGACCCAGTACTTC. This chain links TRBV9 with TRBJ2-5; D might be TRBD1 or TRBD2, each matching 5 bases. The CDR3 runs to 14 residues. Deletions cut 0 bases from V and 3 bases from J, with 9 bases between. Germline CDR1 is SGDLS and CDR2 is YYNGEE.

The chain recombines TRBV6-5 with TRBJ1-2; no clear D gene. CDR1 is MNHEY and CDR2 is SVGAGI in the germline V gene. This CDR3 contains 14 residues. Trimming pared 0 bases from V and 4 bases from J, leaving 9 bases between. CDR3 sequence reads: CASSYSTGRYGYTF. The CDR3 nucleotides read TGTGCCAGCAGTTACTCGACGGGTCGCTATGGCTACACCTTC.

The chain uses TRBV7-9 and TRBJ2-3; no firm D call. V shed 4 bases and J shed 0 bases, with 11 bases lying between them. The CDR3 extends over 15 amino acids. From germline, CDR1 is SEHNR and CDR2 FQNEAQ (reference sequence). CDR3 sequence: CASSSMSRSTDTQYF. CDR3 DNA: TGTGCCAGCAGCTCCATGTCACGGAGCACAGATACGCAGTATTTT.

The rearrangement uses TRBV27 and TRBJ1-1; perhaps TRBD1 as D (5 bases). Per the germline V gene, CDR1 is MNHEY and CDR2 is SMNVEV (reference sequence). The V end lost 0 bases, the J end lost 7 bases, and 6 bases lay between the germline ends. The CDR3 runs 12 residues. The CDR3 reads CASSLSRGEAFF. CDR3 nucleotides: TGTGCCAGCAGTTTATCGAGGGGTGAAGCTTTCTTT.

The chain has TRBV29-1 and TRBJ2-7; no reliable D call. V was pared by 2 bases and J by 1 base, with 9 bases between. The CDR3 runs 13 residues. Germline values: CDR1 SQVTM, CDR2 ANQGSEA. CDR3 in DNA: TGCAGCGTTGAACAACCGACTTCCTACGAGCAGTACTTC. This translates into CSVEQPTSYEQYF.

J is TRBJ1-5 and V is TRBV27; TRBD1 aligns across 8 bases. Germline CDR1 and CDR2: MNHEY and SMNVEV (reference sequence). The CDR3 contains 16 residues. V shed 5 bases, J shed 2 bases, and the junction held 8 bases outside the gene matches. CDR3 residues: CASSPRTGIGNQPQHF. The CDR3 nucleotides are TGTGCCAGCAGTCCCCGGACAGGGATCGGCAATCAGCCCCAGCATTTT.

The chain links TRBV5-5 to TRBJ1-3; no reliable D call. The V end was cut by 0 bases, the J end by 0 bases, with 7 bases between. This CDR3 region has 15 residues. CDR1 and CDR2 from the germline V gene are SGHKS and YYEKEE (reference sequence). CDR3 in DNA: TGTGCCAGCAGCTTGGGGCCGAGCTCTGGAAACACCATATATTTT. Translating it yields CASSLGPSSGNTIYF.

V and J are TRBV2 and TRBJ1-6; D is possibly TRBD1 (6 bases). The germline V gene encodes CDR1 SNHLY and CDR2 FYNNEI. The CDR3 loop spans 18 amino acids. The germline V and J ends were trimmed by 1 base and 2 bases, with 15 bases remaining between them. The CDR3: CASSEVVQGSTYNSPLHF. The CDR3 DNA reads as TGTGCCAGCAGTGAAGTAGTTCAGGGGTCCACCTATAATTCACCCCTCCACTTT.